Listed here are 25 T cell receptor beta chains from one sample, sequenced in a study of cytomegalovirus exposure and HLA in healthy donors. Libraries were prepared by immunoSEQ multiplex PCR; TCRdb keeps only in-frame clonotypes and omits some of them. The data contain roughly 130,000 clones, over 80% of them seen just once; the ten biggest clones take up about 6.7%. The sequenced sample consisted of PBMCs. Source of these receptors: a woman younger than 45 in good health and CMV-seropositive.

This clone showed up just a few times. The chain combines TRBV19 with TRBJ1-5, with D possibly TRBD1 on 6 matching bases. The germline V gene has CDR1 LNHDA and CDR2 SQIVND (reference sequence). There are 15 residues in the CDR3. V was shortened by 3 bases and J by 1 base, with 10 bases between the two germline ends. CDR3 amino acids: CASSIGGRSNQPQHF. The CDR3 region has the DNA TGTGCCAGTAGTATTGGGGGCAGGAGCAATCAGCCCCAGCATTTT.

This chain joins TRBV27 and TRBJ2-1, with TRBD2 matching 7 bases. This CDR3 is 13 amino acids long. Germline V gene sequence: CDR1 MNHEY, CDR2 SMNVEV (reference sequence). Trimming at V came to 8 bases and at J to 12 bases, leaving 13 bases not matched to a gene. CDR3 in amino acids: CASVAGPVPGQFF. The CDR3 nucleotides are TGTGCCAGCGTAGCGGGCCCCGTGCCGGGGCAGTTCTTC.

The V gene is TRBV5-1, the J gene TRBJ1-1; D unresolved. The CDR3 is 12 amino acids. Germline V lookup: CDR1 SGHRS, CDR2 YFSETQ. V dropped 1 base and J dropped 4 bases, with 5 bases sitting between them. The CDR3 region has the DNA TGCGCCAGCAGCTTGAGCCCCACTGAAGCTTTCTTT. It codes for CASSLSPTEAFF.

The chain joins TRBV28 to TRBJ2-1; TRBD2 is a possible D gene (6 bases). The germline gives CDR1 MDHEN, CDR2 SYDVKM. V shed 6 bases and J shed 6 bases, with 18 bases lying between them. The CDR3 covers 15 residues. CDR3 nucleotides: TGTGCCAGCAGGACGGGACTCACCGCTCGCAATGAGCAGTTCTTC. It is translated as CASRTGLTARNEQFF.

The chain recombines TRBV7-6 with TRBJ1-6; 12 positions agree with TRBD1. Unmatched junction bases numbered 4, after V lost 5 bases and J lost 8 bases. CDR1 and CDR2 from the germline V gene are SGHVS and FNYEAQ. The length of the CDR3 is 15 residues. Here the CDR3 reads CASSPGQGADSPLHF. CDR3 nucleotide sequence: TGTGCCAGCAGCCCGGGACAGGGGGCTGATTCACCCCTCCACTTT. Based on the CDR3 plus reference TRBV7-6 and TRBJ1-6, the full variable domain is GAGVSQSPRYKVTKRGQDVALRCDPISGHVSLYWYRQALGQGPEFLTYFNYEAQQDKSGLPNDRFSAERPEGSISTLTIQRTEQRDSAMYRCASSPGQGADSPLHFGNGTRLTVT.

The V gene is TRBV7-2, the J gene TRBJ2-3; 9 bases align to TRBD1. J lost 8 bases, V lost 1 base, and 4 bases had no gene match. The germline V gene encodes CDR1 SGHTA and CDR2 FQGNSA. CDR3 length equals 14 residues. The CDR3 loop reads CASSLERTGATQYF. CDR3 in DNA: TGTGCCAGCAGCTTAGAGAGGACAGGGGCTACGCAGTATTTT.

The gene calls are TRBV5-6 and TRBJ2-3, with 7 bases identical to TRBD1. Unmatched junction bases numbered 11, after V lost 0 bases and J lost 7 bases. This CDR3 comprises 16 residues. Germline assignment: CDR1 SGHDT and CDR2 YYEEEE. In nucleotides, the CDR3 is TGTGCCAGCAGCTTGGAGGTGACAGGGTTTGGGAATACGCAGTATTTT. Translated: CASSLEVTGFGNTQYF.

The chain has TRBV6-1 and TRBJ2-2, with TRBD2 matching over 12 bases. CDR1 MNHNS and CDR2 SASEGT come from the germline V gene. V lost 1 base, J lost 7 bases, and 7 bases stayed unmatched. The CDR3 has 17 residues. CDR3 DNA sequence: TGTGCCAGCAGTGAAGGGACTAGCGGGGCCTTCGGCGGGGAGCTGTTTTTT. This encodes CASSEGTSGAFGGELFF.

This clone was observed a handful of times. The V and J genes are TRBV5-1 and TRBJ2-3, with 8 bases aligning to TRBD1. The CDR3 has 13 amino acids. The V gene's germline CDR1 is SGHRS and CDR2 YFSETQ. The V gene end was trimmed by 3 bases and the J gene end by 6 bases; junction bases not matched to a gene: 3. The DNA for the CDR3 is TGCGCCAGCAGCTGGACAGGGTTGGATACGCAGTATTTT. Residues: CASSWTGLDTQYF.

This chain connects TRBV2 to TRBJ2-3; 10 positions match TRBD1. This CDR3 is 14 amino acids long. The V gene end was trimmed by 7 bases and the J gene end by 5 bases; junction bases not matched to a gene: 6. Per germline, CDR1 SNHLY and CDR2 FYNNEI. The CDR3, as DNA: TGTGCCAGCATAAGGACAGGGGGGCGAGATACGCAGTATTTT. Its protein product is CASIRTGGRDTQYF.

The genes are TRBV7-9 and TRBJ2-3; 8 bases line up with TRBD2. V shed 8 bases and J 4 bases; nucleotides not matched to a gene: 5. Looked up from germline, CDR1 is SEHNR and CDR2 is FQNEAQ (reference sequence). CDR3 size: 13 residues. The CDR3 bases are TGTGCCAGCGGTGCGGGGGGCGCAGATACGCAGTATTTT. Its protein product is CASGAGGADTQYF.

This clone was recorded once. V and J are TRBV7-6 and TRBJ2-3, with 7 bases matching TRBD2. The CDR3 extends over 14 amino acids. V was pared by 5 bases and J by 2 bases, with 4 bases of the junction left unmatched. The V gene's germline CDR1 is SGHVS and CDR2 FNYEAQ. The CDR3 DNA reads as TGTGCCAGCAGCCCCGCGGGGGTCACAGATACGCAGTATTTT. Its protein is CASSPAGVTDTQYF. The whole variable domain, filled in from reference TRBV7-6 and TRBJ2-3, reads GAGVSQSPRYKVTKRGQDVALRCDPISGHVSLYWYRQALGQGPEFLTYFNYEAQQDKSGLPNDRFSAERPEGSISTLTIQRTEQRDSAMYRCASSPAGVTDTQYFGPGTRLTVL.

The CDR3 nucleotides are TGTGCCAGCAGCCACGGACAGGGAGGAACCTACGAGCAGTACTTC. This translates into CASSHGQGGTYEQYF. The chain recombines TRBV6-5 with TRBJ2-7; TRBD1 matches 8 bases. CDR3 length: 15 residues. V was clipped by 6 bases and J by 2 bases; unmatched bases: 9. Per germline, CDR1 MNHEY and CDR2 SVGAGI.

V and J are TRBV2 and TRBJ2-5, with a possible D match to TRBD2 (6 bases). The CDR3 runs to 16 residues. The V gene lost 4 bases and the J gene lost 1 base, with 16 bases spanning the gap. Germline V CDR1 and CDR2: SNHLY, FYNNEI. The CDR3, as DNA: TGTGCCAGCAGTGGGGATCCAGCGGGCATCCAAGAGACCCAGTACTTC. Translated, it gives CASSGDPAGIQETQYF. Based on the CDR3 plus reference TRBV2 and TRBJ2-5, the full variable domain is EPEVTQTPSHQVTQMGQEVILRCVPISNHLYFYWYRQILGQKVEFLVSFYNNEISEKSEIFDDQFSVERPDGSNFTLKIRSTKLEDSAMYFCASSGDPAGIQETQYFGPGTRLLVL.

The chain carries TRBV5-8 and TRBJ2-6, with a weak D call TRBD1 (7 bases). The CDR3 totals 15 residues. Per germline, CDR1 SGHTS and CDR2 YDEGEE. V dropped 4 bases and J dropped 1 base, with 9 bases sitting between them. The CDR3 loop is CASSPGGSGANVLTF. The CDR3 DNA reads as TGTGCCAGCAGCCCAGGGGGGTCTGGGGCCAACGTCCTGACTTTC.

The chain recombines TRBV6-1 with TRBJ2-3, with no clear D. The V end was cut by 8 bases, the J end by 4 bases, with 16 bases between. The germline CDR1 and CDR2 sequences are MNHNS and SASEGT. This CDR3 region has 14 residues. The CDR3 nucleotides read TGTGCCAGCCGCCGCCTTTCAGAATCAGATACGCAGTATTTT. This encodes CASRRLSESDTQYF.

The chain carries TRBV6-5 and TRBJ1-6; 7 nucleotides agree with TRBD1. CDR3 length equals 15 residues. Germline V gives CDR1 MNHEY, CDR2 SVGAGI. V was pared by 6 bases and J by 2 bases, with 4 bases of the junction left unmatched. In nucleotides, the CDR3 is TGTGCCAGCAGAGGAGGGACAGCCTATAATTCACCCCTCCACTTT. Its protein product is CASRGGTAYNSPLHF.

The gene calls are TRBV7-9 and TRBJ2-5; a possible D gene is TRBD2 (6 bases). Looked up from germline, CDR1 is SEHNR and CDR2 is FQNEAQ (reference sequence). The CDR3 covers 16 residues. Trimming left V 2 bases short and J 8 bases short, with 21 bases between. The CDR3 here is CASSLSSGLPLDTQYF. The CDR3 bases are TGTGCCAGCAGCTTATCGTCCGGACTACCACTGGATACCCAGTACTTC.

On this clone itself: The same CDR3 is also encoded by other DNA sequences in this sample. V and J are TRBV6-1 and TRBJ1-5; D unresolved. The CDR3 totals 14 residues. Per germline, CDR1 MNHNS and CDR2 SASEGT. V was shortened by 4 bases and J by 0 bases, with 7 bases between the two germline ends. In DNA, the CDR3 is TGTGCCAGCAGTGGGCAATATAGCAATCAGCCCCAGCATTTT. It translates to CASSGQYSNQPQHF.

The J gene is TRBJ2-5, the V gene TRBV7-9, with D possibly being TRBD2 (6 bases). Per the germline V gene, CDR1 is SEHNR and CDR2 is FQNEAQ (reference sequence). The CDR3 runs 14 residues. V gave up 4 bases and J gave up 4 bases, with 13 bases separating them. CDR3 sequence: CASSSLGRGETQYF. The CDR3 DNA is TGTGCCAGCAGCTCCCTGGGGCGGGGAGAGACCCAGTACTTC.

The J gene is TRBJ1-2, the V gene TRBV15; TRBD1 might be the D (5 bases). The CDR3 sequence is 15 residues long. The germline V and J ends were trimmed by 0 bases and 4 bases, with 12 bases remaining between them. Looked up from germline, CDR1 is LNHNV and CDR2 is YYDKDF (reference sequence). The CDR3 here is CATSRDLTALYGYTF. In nucleotides, the CDR3 is TGTGCCACCAGCAGAGATCTGACAGCCCTCTATGGCTACACCTTC.

The chain joins TRBV6-5 to TRBJ2-5, with 8 positions matching TRBD2. The CDR3 runs 14 residues. Unmatched junction bases numbered 10, after V lost 11 bases and J lost 2 bases. CDR1 and CDR2 from the germline V gene are MNHEY and SVGAGI. CDR3 amino acids: CAVKAGAEQETQYF. CDR3 DNA: TGTGCCGTTAAAGCGGGGGCCGAACAAGAGACCCAGTACTTC.

The V gene is TRBV2, the J gene TRBJ2-3; 7 positions match TRBD2. This CDR3 spans 15 amino acids. Germline V CDR1 and CDR2: SNHLY, FYNNEI. Germline trimming cut 10 bases from V and 0 bases from J; bases unmatched to any gene: 10. The CDR3 DNA reads as TGTGCCATCGTACCCTTAGCGGGTAGCACAGATACGCAGTATTTT. Translation: CAIVPLAGSTDTQYF. Together with reference TRBV2 and TRBJ2-3, the CDR3 gives the full variable domain: EPEVTQTPSHQVTQMGQEVILRCVPISNHLYFYWYRQILGQKVEFLVSFYNNEISEKSEIFDDQFSVERPDGSNFTLKIRSTKLEDSAMYFCAIVPLAGSTDTQYFGPGTRLTVL.

The chain employs TRBV2 and TRBJ2-3; 12 bases fit TRBD2. The ends lost 3 bases at V and 9 bases at J; junction bases unmatched: 10. This CDR3 spans 16 amino acids. Looked up from germline, CDR1 is SNHLY and CDR2 is FYNNEI. The CDR3 protein is CASSEVLAGGIRTQYF. The CDR3 bases are TGTGCCAGCAGTGAGGTACTAGCGGGGGGTATAAGGACGCAGTATTTT. The whole variable domain, filled in from reference TRBV2 and TRBJ2-3, reads EPEVTQTPSHQVTQMGQEVILRCVPISNHLYFYWYRQILGQKVEFLVSFYNNEISEKSEIFDDQFSVERPDGSNFTLKIRSTKLEDSAMYFCASSEVLAGGIRTQYFGPGTRLTVL.

There are a few counts of this clone. This chain joins TRBV2 and TRBJ1-5; 11 bases agree with TRBD1. Unmatched junction bases numbered 2, after V lost 3 bases and J lost 4 bases. Germline V gene lookup returns CDR1 SNHLY and CDR2 FYNNEI. The CDR3 has 15 amino acids. This CDR3 is CASSDGTGGNQPQHF. The DNA for the CDR3 is TGTGCCAGCAGTGACGGGACAGGGGGGAATCAGCCCCAGCATTTT.